Given below is one T cell receptor (beta chain) in context. The CDR3 spans 15 residues. The germline gives CDR1 SGDLS, CDR2 YYNGEE. The V end lost 3 bases, the J end lost 0 bases, and 13 bases lay between the germline ends. Recruitment covered 25 or so US areas and drew participants whose ages spanned roughly 18 to 90 years. Participant-given clinical history determined each cohort assignment. In Cohort 3, a recovered donor had either two negative PCRs, clearance, or symptom resolution. These data come from a study of blood T cell repertoires in COVID-19. Profiling relied on immunoSEQ multiplex PCR, and the TCRdb table lists in-frame clones only, not all of them. The sample holds under 350,000 clones, roughly 89% seen once.

The receptor's source is a woman aged 40-49 years who had recovered from COVID-19. The sequenced sample was PBMCs or T cells enriched from blood (not recorded which). The V call is TRBV9, the J call TRBJ2-7; TRBD2 might be the D (6 bases). The CDR3 reads CASSAGGRPSYEQYF. The CDR3 region has the DNA TGTGCCAGCAGCGCCGGAGGGCGTCCCTCCTACGAGCAGTACTTC.